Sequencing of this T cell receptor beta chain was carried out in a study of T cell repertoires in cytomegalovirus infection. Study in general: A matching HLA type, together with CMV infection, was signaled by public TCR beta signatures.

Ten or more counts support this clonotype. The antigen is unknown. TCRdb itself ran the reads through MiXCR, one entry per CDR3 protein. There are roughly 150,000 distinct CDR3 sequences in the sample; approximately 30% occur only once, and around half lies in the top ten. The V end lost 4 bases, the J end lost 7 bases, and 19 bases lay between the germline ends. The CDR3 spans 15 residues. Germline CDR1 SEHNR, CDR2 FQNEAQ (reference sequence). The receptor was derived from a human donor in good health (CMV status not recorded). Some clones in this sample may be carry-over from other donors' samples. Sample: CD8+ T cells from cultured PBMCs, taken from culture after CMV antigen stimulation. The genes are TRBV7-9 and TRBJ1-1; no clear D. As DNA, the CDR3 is TGTGCCAGCAGCTCGATCAGATGGACGTCCGATGAAGCTTTCTTT. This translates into CASSSIRWTSDEAFF. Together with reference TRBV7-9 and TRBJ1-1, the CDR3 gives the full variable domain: DTGVSQNPRHKITKRGQNVTFRCDPISEHNRLYWYRQTLGQGPEFLTYFQNEAQLEKSRLLSDRFSAERPKGSFSTLEIQRTEQGDSAMYLCASSSIRWTSDEAFFGQGTRLTVV.